This entry describes one TCR beta chain. Its antigen is currently unknown. An end of the junction does not agree with germline; a read error may underlie this. Researchers ran the PCR with 60 Vbeta and 13 Jbeta primers. Here immunoSEQ multiplex PCR was the method, and the copy in TCRdb shows in-frame clones only, minus some. The sample lists under 300,000 clones, around 81% occurring once. This sample stems from a study of cytomegalovirus exposure and HLA in healthy donors. Study-wide background: HLA-typed donors contributed 65 million to 95 million unique TCRs, which were held in an early data release.

Study results and caveats: Apparent HLA restriction characterized most CMV-associated TCR beta chains in a later analysis.

Germline V gene sequence: CDR1 MDHEN, CDR2 SYDVKM. The CDR3 contains 12 residues. Sample: PBMCs. This receptor was obtained from a woman aged 60-75 years in good health and CMV-seropositive. The chain is built from TRBV28 and TRBJ2-7, with TRBD2 as a possible D gene (6 bases). CDR3 bases: TGTGCCAGCAGTGATATTCGGGACGGGACTTCGTTC. Translated, it gives CASSDIRDGTSF.